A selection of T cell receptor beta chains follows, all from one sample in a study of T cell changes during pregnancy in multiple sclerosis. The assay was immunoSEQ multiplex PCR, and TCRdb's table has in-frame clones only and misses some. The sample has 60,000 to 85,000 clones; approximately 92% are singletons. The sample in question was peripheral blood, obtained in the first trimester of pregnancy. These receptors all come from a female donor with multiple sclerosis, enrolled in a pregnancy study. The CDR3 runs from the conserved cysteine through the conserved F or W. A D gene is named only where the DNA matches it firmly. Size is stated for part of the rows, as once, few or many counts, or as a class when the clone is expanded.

CDR3: CASSAITTNTGELFF
DNA: TGTGCCAGCAGTGCGATCACTACGAACACCGGGGAGCTGTTTTTT
size: NA
D: NA
V: TRBV2
J: TRBJ2-2

CDR3: CATRGGGSYTF
DNA: TGTGCCACCCGCGGGGGCGGAAGCTACACCTTC
size: few
D: NA
V: TRBV6-5
J: TRBJ1-2

CDR3: CASKGGQGLEKLFF
DNA: TGTGCCAGCAAGGGGGGACAGGGGCTCGAAAAACTGTTTTTT
size: NA
D: TRBD1
V: TRBV6-5
J: TRBJ1-4

CDR3: CASSSTGNLEAFF
DNA: TGTGCCAGCAGCTCGACAGGTAATCTAGAAGCTTTCTTT
size: once
D: NA
V: TRBV7-6
J: TRBJ1-1

CDR3: CASSQGAGGHYGYTF
DNA: TGTGCCAGCAGCCAGGGGGCAGGGGGCCACTATGGCTACACCTTC
size: NA
D: TRBD1
V: TRBV9
J: TRBJ1-2

CDR3: CASRGGGNTGELFF
DNA: TGTGCCAGCAGAGGGGGGGGGAACACCGGGGAGCTGTTTTTT
size: NA
D: NA
V: TRBV7-9
J: TRBJ2-2

CDR3: CASSLGGLAGGPSYNEQFF
DNA: TGCGCCAGCAGCTTAGGTGGGCTAGCGGGGGGTCCCTCCTACAATGAGCAGTTCTTC
size: NA
D: TRBD2
V: TRBV5-1
J: TRBJ2-1

CDR3: CASSRDRGHEDF
DNA: TGTGCCAGCAGTCGGGACAGGGGGCACGAGGATTTT
size: NA
D: TRBD1
V: TRBV5-6
J: TRBJ2-3

CDR3: CASSLVRTDTQYF
DNA: TGTGCCAGCAGCTTGGTCAGGACAGATACGCAGTATTTT
size: NA
D: NA
V: TRBV5-4
J: TRBJ2-3

CDR3: CASSLGQGANQPQHF
DNA: TGTGCCAGCAGCTTAGGACAGGGGGCGAATCAGCCCCAGCATTTT
size: NA
D: TRBD1
V: TRBV11-2
J: TRBJ1-5

CDR3: CAVGDRANEKLFF
DNA: TGTGCCGTAGGGGACAGGGCGAATGAAAAACTGTTTTTT
size: NA
D: TRBD1
V: TRBV6-1
J: TRBJ1-4

CDR3: CASSQGQGNRQPQHF
DNA: TGCGCCAGCAGCCAAGGACAGGGGAATCGTCAGCCCCAGCATTTT
size: NA
D: TRBD1
V: TRBV4-1
J: TRBJ1-5

CDR3: CASFSGRSSYEQYF
DNA: TGTGCCAGCTTTAGCGGGAGGAGCTCCTACGAGCAGTACTTC
size: NA
D: TRBD2
V: TRBV27
J: TRBJ2-7

CDR3: CASSLGLAETQYF
DNA: TGTGCCAGCAGCTTAGGGCTAGCGGAGACCCAGTACTTC
size: NA
D: NA
V: TRBV11-3
J: TRBJ2-5

CDR3: CASSPTQGKSYGYTF
DNA: TGTGCCAGCTCACCAACCCAGGGAAAAAGCTATGGCTACACCTTC
size: NA
D: NA
V: TRBV18
J: TRBJ1-2

CDR3: CASSLQQEREGYTF
DNA: TGTGCCAGCAGCCTGCAACAGGAAAGGGAAGGCTACACCTTC
size: few
D: NA
V: TRBV14
J: TRBJ1-2

CDR3: CASSLYYNYEQYF
DNA: TGTGCCAGCAGTTTGTACTACAACTACGAGCAGTACTTC
size: NA
D: NA
V: TRBV28
J: TRBJ2-7

CDR3: CASSYEREPLSPGFF
DNA: TGCGCCAGCAGCTACGAGCGGGAGCCGTTGTCCCCGGGGTTCTTC
size: NA
D: TRBD2
V: TRBV5-1
J: TRBJ2-1

CDR3: CASSAYSESYEYF
DNA: TGTGCCAGCAGCGCATATAGCGAAAGTTACGAGTATTTT
size: NA
D: NA
V: TRBV13
J: TRBJ2-3

CDR3: CASNARQGFTEAFF
DNA: TGCGCCAGCAATGCGAGACAGGGGTTCACTGAAGCTTTCTTT
size: NA
D: TRBD1
V: TRBV10-1
J: TRBJ1-1

CDR3: CASIIQGDSGYTF
DNA: TGTGCCAGCATCATACAGGGAGATAGCGGCTACACCTTC
size: NA
D: NA
V: TRBV27
J: TRBJ1-2

CDR3: CASRGGTAGTEAFF
DNA: TGCGCCAGCAGGGGCGGGACAGCGGGCACTGAAGCTTTCTTT
size: once
D: TRBD1
V: TRBV5-1
J: TRBJ1-1

CDR3: CASISNPRGTEEQFF
DNA: TGCGCCAGCATCTCAAACCCCAGGGGTACGGAGGAGCAGTTCTTC
size: NA
D: NA
V: TRBV5-1
J: TRBJ2-1

CDR3: CASSYDTGGAEAFF
DNA: TGTGCCAGCAGCTACGATACAGGGGGAGCTGAAGCTTTCTTT
size: NA
D: TRBD1
V: TRBV5-6
J: TRBJ1-1

CDR3: CASSLLGQGKLRGYTF
DNA: TGTGCCAGCAGTTTATTGGGACAGGGGAAGCTGCGTGGCTACACCTTC
size: NA
D: TRBD1
V: TRBV28
J: TRBJ1-2

CDR3: CASSSTLGYTF
DNA: TGTGCCAGCAGTTCGACACTTGGCTACACCTTC
size: NA
D: NA
V: TRBV6-5
J: TRBJ1-2

CDR3: CSVVTGARSNTGELFF
DNA: TGCAGCGTAGTTACAGGGGCCCGTTCCAACACCGGGGAGCTGTTTTTT
size: once
D: TRBD1
V: TRBV29-1
J: TRBJ2-2

CDR3: CASSQARGHEQYF
DNA: TGCGCCAGCAGCCAAGCCAGGGGGCACGAGCAGTACTTC
size: NA
D: TRBD1
V: TRBV4-1
J: TRBJ2-7

CDR3: CASSPPTSGGSYNEQFF
DNA: TGTGCCAGCTCACCGCCGACTAGCGGGGGGTCCTACAATGAGCAGTTCTTC
size: NA
D: TRBD2
V: TRBV18
J: TRBJ2-1

CDR3: CASSSQTGTDTQYF
DNA: TGTGCCAGCAGCTCCCAGACAGGCACAGATACGCAGTATTTT
size: NA
D: NA
V: TRBV7-3
J: TRBJ2-3

CDR3: CASSSDRWTEAFF
DNA: TGTGCCAGCAGCTCGGACAGGTGGACTGAAGCTTTCTTT
size: once
D: TRBD1
V: TRBV5-4
J: TRBJ1-1

CDR3: CASSLENRAGGRAFF
DNA: TGTGCCAGCAGCTTAGAAAACAGGGCCGGCGGGAGAGCTTTCTTT
size: NA
D: NA
V: TRBV7-2
J: TRBJ1-1

CDR3: CASSEAQGLGDTEAFF
DNA: TGTGCCAGCAGTGAAGCGCAGGGGTTAGGGGACACTGAAGCTTTCTTT
size: NA
D: NA
V: TRBV6-1
J: TRBJ1-1

CDR3: CASSSKQGLYGYTF
DNA: TGCGCCAGCAGCTCCAAACAGGGGCTCTATGGCTACACCTTC
size: NA
D: TRBD1
V: TRBV5-1
J: TRBJ1-2

CDR3: CAISEGVTGISGYTF
DNA: TGTGCCATCAGTGAGGGGGTTACAGGGATAAGTGGCTACACCTTC
size: NA
D: NA
V: TRBV10-3
J: TRBJ1-2

CDR3: CSVGQRSTEAFF
DNA: TGCAGCGTTGGACAGAGGTCCACTGAAGCTTTCTTT
size: few
D: NA
V: TRBV29-1
J: TRBJ1-1

CDR3: CASSPEAGDYTEAFF
DNA: TGCGCCAGCAGCCCGGAGGCAGGGGATTACACTGAAGCTTTCTTT
size: NA
D: NA
V: TRBV5-1
J: TRBJ1-1

CDR3: CASSPSGGTYEQYF
DNA: TGTGCCAGCAGCCCATCTGGCGGGACCTACGAGCAGTACTTC
size: NA
D: NA
V: TRBV5-4
J: TRBJ2-7

CDR3: CASLGGSGQTNTQYF
DNA: TGTGCCAGCCTAGGCGGGAGCGGTCAAACAAATACGCAGTATTTT
size: NA
D: TRBD2
V: TRBV2
J: TRBJ2-3

CDR3: CATSTRTMNTEAFF
DNA: TGTGCCACCAGCACCCGGACAATGAACACTGAAGCTTTCTTT
size: NA
D: NA
V: TRBV15
J: TRBJ1-1

CDR3: CASSVGLLNEKLFF
DNA: TGTGCCAGCAGCGTGGGACTGCTAAATGAAAAACTGTTTTTT
size: NA
D: NA
V: TRBV5-6
J: TRBJ1-4